This TCR beta chain was retrieved from a study of CD8 T cells in ankylosing spondylitis. Germline-derived CDR1 and CDR2 are MNHNS and SASEGT. Trimming shortened V by 5 bases and J by 0 bases, and 10 bases separated the two germline ends. The CDR3 runs to 15 residues. Study-level points and caveats: What seemed typical of ankylosing spondylitis blood was a TCR beta motif built from about 8 highly homologous variants.

TCRdb reprocessed the 5' RACE reads via MiXCR and lists one record per CDR3 protein. The table shows around 390,000 distinct CDR3 sequences, with 20% to 25% occurring only once. This clonotype was seen more than once but under ten times. Its antigen is not known. The genes are TRBV6-1 and TRBJ1-4, with a possible D match to TRBD1 (6 bases). The receptor comes from a male donor with ankylosing spondylitis. Input material: blood, either unsorted or a sorted T cell fraction (not recorded which). CDR3 residues: CASSRGGTTNEKLFF. As DNA, the CDR3 is TGTGCCAGCAGTCGAGGGGGGACAACTAATGAAAAACTGTTTTTT.